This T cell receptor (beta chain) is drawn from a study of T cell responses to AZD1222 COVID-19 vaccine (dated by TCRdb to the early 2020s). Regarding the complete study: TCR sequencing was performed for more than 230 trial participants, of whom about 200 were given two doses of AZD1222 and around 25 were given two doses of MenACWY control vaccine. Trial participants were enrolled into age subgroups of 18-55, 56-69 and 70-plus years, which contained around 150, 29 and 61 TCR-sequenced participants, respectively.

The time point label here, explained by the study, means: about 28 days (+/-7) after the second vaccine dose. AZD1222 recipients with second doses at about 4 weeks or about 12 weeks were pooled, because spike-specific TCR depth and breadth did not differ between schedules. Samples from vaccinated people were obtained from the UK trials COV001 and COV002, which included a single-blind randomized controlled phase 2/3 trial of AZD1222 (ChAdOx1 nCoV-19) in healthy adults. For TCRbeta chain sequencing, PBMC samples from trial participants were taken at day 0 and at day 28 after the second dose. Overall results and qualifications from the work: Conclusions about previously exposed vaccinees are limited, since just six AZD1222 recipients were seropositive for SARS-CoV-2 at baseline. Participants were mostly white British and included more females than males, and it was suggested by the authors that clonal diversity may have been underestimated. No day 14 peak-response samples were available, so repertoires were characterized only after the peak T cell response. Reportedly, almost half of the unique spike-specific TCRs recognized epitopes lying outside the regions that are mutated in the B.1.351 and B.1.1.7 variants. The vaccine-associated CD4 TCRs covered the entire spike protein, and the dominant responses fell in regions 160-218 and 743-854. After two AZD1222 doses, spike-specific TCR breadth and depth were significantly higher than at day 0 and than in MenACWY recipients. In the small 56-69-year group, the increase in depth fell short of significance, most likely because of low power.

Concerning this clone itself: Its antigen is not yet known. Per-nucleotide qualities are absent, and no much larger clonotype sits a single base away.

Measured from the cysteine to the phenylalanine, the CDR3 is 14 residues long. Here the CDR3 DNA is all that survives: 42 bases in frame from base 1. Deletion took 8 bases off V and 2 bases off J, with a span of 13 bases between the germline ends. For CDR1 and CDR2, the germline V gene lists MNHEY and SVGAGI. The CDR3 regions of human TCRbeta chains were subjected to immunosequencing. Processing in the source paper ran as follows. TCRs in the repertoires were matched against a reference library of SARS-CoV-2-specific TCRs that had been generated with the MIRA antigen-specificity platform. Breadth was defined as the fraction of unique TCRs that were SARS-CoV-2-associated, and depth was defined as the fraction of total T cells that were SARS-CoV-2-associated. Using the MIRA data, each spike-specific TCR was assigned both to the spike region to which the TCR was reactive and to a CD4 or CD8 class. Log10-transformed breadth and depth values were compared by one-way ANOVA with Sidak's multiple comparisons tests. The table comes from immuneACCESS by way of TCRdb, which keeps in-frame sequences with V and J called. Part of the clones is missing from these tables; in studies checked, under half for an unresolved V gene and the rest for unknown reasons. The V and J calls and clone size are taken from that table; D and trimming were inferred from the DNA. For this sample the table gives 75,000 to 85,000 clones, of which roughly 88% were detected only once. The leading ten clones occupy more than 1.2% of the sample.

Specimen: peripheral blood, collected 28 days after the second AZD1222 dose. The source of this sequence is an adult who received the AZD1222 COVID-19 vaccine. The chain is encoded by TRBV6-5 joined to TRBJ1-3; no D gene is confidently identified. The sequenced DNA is TGTGCCAGCGGGAGCGTTGGCGCTGGAAACACCATATATTTT. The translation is CASGSVGAGNTIYF.